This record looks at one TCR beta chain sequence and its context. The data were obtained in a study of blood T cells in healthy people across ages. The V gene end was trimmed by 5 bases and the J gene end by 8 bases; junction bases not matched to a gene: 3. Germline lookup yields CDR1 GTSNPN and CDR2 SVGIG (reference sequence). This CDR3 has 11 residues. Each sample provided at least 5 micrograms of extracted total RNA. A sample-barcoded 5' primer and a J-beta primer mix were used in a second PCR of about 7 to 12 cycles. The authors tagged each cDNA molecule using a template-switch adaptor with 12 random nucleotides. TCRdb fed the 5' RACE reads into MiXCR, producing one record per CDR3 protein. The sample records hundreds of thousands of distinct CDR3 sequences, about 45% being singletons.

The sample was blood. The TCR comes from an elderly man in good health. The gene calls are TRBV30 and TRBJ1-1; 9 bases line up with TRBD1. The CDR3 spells CAWATGGEAFF. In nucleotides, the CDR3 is TGTGCCTGGGCTACAGGGGGCGAAGCTTTCTTT.